The 8 T cell receptor beta chains reported below all come from one sample, sequenced in a study of CD8+ T cells in alopecia areata. Extracted RNA was reverse transcribed, and the resulting cDNA served as sequencing template. Libraries were prepared by immunoSEQ multiplex PCR; TCRdb keeps only in-frame clonotypes and omits some of them. The top ten hold about a sixth of the sample, which has approximately 180,000 clones, about 54% seen once. Sample treatment: oral pan-JAK inhibitor, 5-10 mg twice daily. The material sequenced was CD4+ T cells sorted from blood, taken at approximately week 56, from a patient treated with tofacitinib. These receptors were taken from a human donor with alopecia areata.

The chain combines TRBV29-1 with TRBJ1-2; 7 bases are a match to TRBD1. Looked up from germline, CDR1 is SQVTM and CDR2 is ANQGSEA. The CDR3 length is 15 residues. V shed 6 bases, J shed 3 bases, and the junction held 13 bases outside the gene matches. The CDR3 is CSVDGPTGTYYGYTF. The CDR3 DNA reads as TGCAGCGTCGACGGGCCGACAGGGACCTACTATGGCTACACCTTC.

This clone was counted between two and nine times. The V gene is TRBV29-1, the J gene TRBJ2-5, with unresolved D. The V end lost 0 bases, the J end lost 7 bases, and 15 bases lay between the germline ends. Germline values: CDR1 SQVTM, CDR2 ANQGSEA. The CDR3 is 14 residues long. In DNA form, the CDR3 reads TGCAGCGTTGAAGAGTCTCTCCCAGGTGGGACCCAGTACTTC. Translation gives CSVEESLPGGTQYF. The whole variable domain, remainder taken from reference TRBV29-1 and TRBJ2-5, is SAVISQKPSRDICQRGTSLTIQCQVDSQVTMMFWYRQQPGQSLTLIATANQGSEATYESGFVIDKFPISRPNLTFSTLTVSNMSPEDSSIYLCSVEESLPGGTQYFGPGTRLLVL.

The V and J genes are TRBV30 and TRBJ1-3; D is ambiguous. Trimming took 1 base from V and 4 from J, leaving 14 bases between them. The CDR3 runs to 15 residues. The V gene's germline CDR1 is GTSNPN and CDR2 SVGIG (reference sequence). CDR3 DNA sequence: TGTGCCTGGAGTGGGAGACGGGGAGCAGGAAACACCATATATTTT. It encodes CAWSGRRGAGNTIYF.

A few counts support this clone. The chain carries TRBV10-3 and TRBJ1-1; perhaps TRBD1 as D (5 bases). The germline V gene has CDR1 ENHRY and CDR2 SYGVKD. The V end lost 1 base, the J end lost 1 base, and 7 bases lay between the germline ends. The CDR3 consists of 14 residues. The CDR3 DNA reads TGTGCCATCAGTGAGTACCAGGGGAACACTGAAGCTTTCTTT. Protein sequence: CAISEYQGNTEAFF.

The CDR3 spells CASSSDFGPNSPLHF. CDR3 DNA: TGTGCCAGCAGTTCCGATTTTGGCCCTAATTCACCCCTCCACTTT. The chain combines TRBV6-6 with TRBJ1-6, with D hard to call. CDR1 MNHNY and CDR2 SVGAGI come from the germline V gene (reference sequence). There are 15 residues in the CDR3. V lost 4 bases and J lost 6, with 13 bases in between.

This clone was recorded only once. The V and J genes are TRBV2 and TRBJ2-2; D unresolved. CDR1 SNHLY and CDR2 FYNNEI come from the germline V gene. CDR3 length: 13 residues. Trimming took off 4 bases at V and 3 bases at J, with 6 bases between the two ends. CDR3 protein: CASSVVDTGELFF. The DNA for the CDR3 is TGTGCCAGCAGTGTGGTGGACACCGGGGAGCTGTTTTTT.

J is TRBJ1-2 and V is TRBV29-1; TRBD1 is a possible D gene (6 bases). Trimming stripped 6 bases from V and 2 bases from J, with 13 bases between. Germline loops: CDR1 SQVTM, CDR2 ANQGSEA. This CDR3 is built from 13 residues. The CDR3 reads CSVAGTPNYGYTF. CDR3 in DNA: TGCAGCGTAGCCGGGACACCGAACTATGGCTACACCTTC.

CDR3 protein: CASSLDRGSYEQYF. The CDR3, as DNA: TGTGCCAGCAGCTTAGACAGGGGGTCCTACGAGCAGTACTTC. The chain links TRBV7-9 to TRBJ2-7; the match to TRBD1 covers 8 bases. Trimming removed 1 base from V and 1 base from J; junction bases left unmatched: 0. CDR3 length: 14 residues. In germline, CDR1 is SEHNR, CDR2 FQNEAQ (reference sequence).